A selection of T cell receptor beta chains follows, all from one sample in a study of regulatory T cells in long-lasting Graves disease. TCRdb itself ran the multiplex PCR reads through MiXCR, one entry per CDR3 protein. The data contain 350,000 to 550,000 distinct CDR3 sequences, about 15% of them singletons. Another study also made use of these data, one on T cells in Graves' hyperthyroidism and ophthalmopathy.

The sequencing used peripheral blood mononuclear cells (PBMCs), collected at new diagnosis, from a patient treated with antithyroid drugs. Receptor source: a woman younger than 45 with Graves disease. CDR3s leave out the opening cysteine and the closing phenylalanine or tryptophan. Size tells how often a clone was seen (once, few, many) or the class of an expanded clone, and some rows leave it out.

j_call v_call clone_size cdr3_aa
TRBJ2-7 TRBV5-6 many ASSLPGRWVATYEQY
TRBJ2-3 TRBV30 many AWSERFADTQY
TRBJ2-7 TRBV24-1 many ATSDLCGRAAYEQY
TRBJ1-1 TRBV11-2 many ASSLEWGAEMAF
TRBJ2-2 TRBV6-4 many ASSGTGNTGELF
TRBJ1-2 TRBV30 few AWSIPPTGIYGYT
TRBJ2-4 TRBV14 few ASSQAAGPRQY
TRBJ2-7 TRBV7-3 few ASPPRESYEQY
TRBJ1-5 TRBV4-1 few ASSSRGLDQPQH
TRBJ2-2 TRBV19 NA ASSISGAPSGELF
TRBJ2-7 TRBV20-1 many SAPRTPQTGRAVFEQY
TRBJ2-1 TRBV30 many ALNRDSDNEQF
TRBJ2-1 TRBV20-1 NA SAILGREIGYNEQF
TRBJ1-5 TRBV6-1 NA ASSLLGNSNQPQH
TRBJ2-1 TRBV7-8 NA ASNKQGGYNEQF
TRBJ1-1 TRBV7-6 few ASSPGPRVTEAF
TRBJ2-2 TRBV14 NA ASSQDLVASRPGELF
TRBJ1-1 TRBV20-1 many SATKAEIMNTEAF
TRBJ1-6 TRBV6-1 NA ASSARAGTGRSPLH
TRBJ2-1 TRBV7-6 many ASSPGAGGDEQF
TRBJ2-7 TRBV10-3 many AISGSAYEQY
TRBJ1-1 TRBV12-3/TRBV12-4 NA ASSDDRADTEAF
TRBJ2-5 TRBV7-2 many ASSSSRDGQERQY
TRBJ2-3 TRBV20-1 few SARDQGGRDTDTQY
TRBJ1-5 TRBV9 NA ASSAEAGGYQPQH
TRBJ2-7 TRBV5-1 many ASSLDRGSYEQY
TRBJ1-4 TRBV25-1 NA ASSEFGQGHEKLF
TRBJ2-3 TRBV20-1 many SALGTSRYTDTQY
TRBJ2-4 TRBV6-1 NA ASSQDRVLAKNIQY
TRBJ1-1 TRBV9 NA ASSGFTGRGGGTEAF
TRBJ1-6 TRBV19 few ASSIATVNYNSPLH
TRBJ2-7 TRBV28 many ASVNSGRDEQY
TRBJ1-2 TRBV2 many ARTGAVGYT
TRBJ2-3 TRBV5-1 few ASSSSPSARTDTQY
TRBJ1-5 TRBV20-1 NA SARKGDSNQPQH
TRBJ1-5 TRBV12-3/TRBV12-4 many ASSPREGYNQPQH
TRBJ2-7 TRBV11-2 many ASSLVRGVNEQY
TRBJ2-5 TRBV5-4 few ASSLGLAGPLETQY
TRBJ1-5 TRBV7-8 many ASSLDQGRVNQPQH
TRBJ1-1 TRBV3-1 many ASSQQGIEAF
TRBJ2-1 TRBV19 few ASSIISGSRGAYNEQF
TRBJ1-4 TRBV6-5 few ASSYSRANEKLF
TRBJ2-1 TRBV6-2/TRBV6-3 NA ATILAGGNEQF
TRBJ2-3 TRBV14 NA ASSQFTGRGTDTQY
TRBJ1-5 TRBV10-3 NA ATRWDSNQPQH
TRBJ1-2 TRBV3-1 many ASSQGTASYGYT
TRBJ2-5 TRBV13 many ASSLSRLAGGPRETQY
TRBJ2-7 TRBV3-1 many ASSQEDGVQQY
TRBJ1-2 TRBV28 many ASAPPGALYGYT
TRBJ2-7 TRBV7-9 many ASRPRLAGGYEQY
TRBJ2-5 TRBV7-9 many ASSLAAGGPKETQY
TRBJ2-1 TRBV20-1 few SALGTSGPAGF
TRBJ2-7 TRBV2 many ASNPGTTAKEQY
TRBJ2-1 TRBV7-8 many ASSPAGRAATRNEQF
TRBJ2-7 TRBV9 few ASSVGGQGAYEQY